Below are 18 T cell receptor beta chains sequenced from a single sample in a study of radiotherapy plus CTLA-4 blockade in lung cancer. Sequenced by immunoSEQ multiplex PCR; TCRdb stores in-frame clones only, minus some. The sample yields 90,000 to 100,000 clones, about four fifths seen once. The sample consisted of peripheral blood, taken from a patient treated with radiotherapy plus ipilimumab. Receptors originate from a human donor with non-small cell lung cancer who had a partial response to radiotherapy plus ipilimumab. Some clones in this sample may be carry-over from other donors' samples.

The chain uses TRBV19 and TRBJ1-2; possibly TRBD1 for D (6 bases). The CDR3 runs 13 residues. Germline CDR1 is LNHDA and CDR2 is SQIVND (reference sequence). The germline V and J ends were trimmed by 6 bases and 8 bases, with 16 bases remaining between them. The CDR3 sequence: CASSPGGASGYTF. The CDR3 DNA reads TGTGCCAGTAGCCCTGGGGGGGCAAGCGGCTACACCTTC.

The chain recombines TRBV19 with TRBJ1-2; the match to TRBD1 covers 7 bases. Germline loops: CDR1 LNHDA, CDR2 SQIVND (reference sequence). The CDR3 has 14 residues. V was pared by 7 bases and J by 6 bases, with 11 bases of the junction left unmatched. This CDR3 is CASTRPEGANGYTF. The CDR3 DNA follows: TGTGCCAGTACCCGCCCAGAGGGGGCTAATGGCTACACCTTC.

This chain connects TRBV9 to TRBJ2-1; 10 bases are shared with TRBD1. V shed 0 bases and J 9 bases; nucleotides not matched to a gene: 3. The germline V gene encodes CDR1 SGDLS and CDR2 YYNGEE. The CDR3 contains 14 residues. The CDR3 DNA reads TGTGCCAGCAGCGTAGGACAGGGGGCGAGTGAGCAGTTCTTC. This encodes CASSVGQGASEQFF.

V and J are TRBV27 and TRBJ2-7; 11 bases fit TRBD1. Per the germline V gene, CDR1 is MNHEY and CDR2 is SMNVEV (reference sequence). Trimming cost V 5 bases and J 7 bases; bases outside gene matches: 10. CDR3 size: 15 residues. CDR3 region: CASSPADRGLWEQYF. The DNA of the CDR3 is TGTGCCAGCAGTCCTGCGGACAGGGGGCTGTGGGAGCAGTACTTC.

The chain recombines TRBV18 with TRBJ1-1, with D perhaps matching TRBD1 (5 bases). This CDR3 has 13 residues. With 6 bases removed from V and 11 bases from J, the gap between germline ends came to 19 bases. From germline, CDR1 is KGHSH and CDR2 LQKENI. CDR3 in DNA: TGTGCCAGCTCGCCCGGGCCCAGGCGACAGGCTTTCTTT. As protein: CASSPGPRRQAFF.

CDR3 amino acids: CASSFGQAGANVLTF. The CDR3 DNA reads as TGTGCCAGCAGCTTTGGACAAGCTGGGGCCAACGTCCTGACTTTC. The chain couples TRBV7-9 to TRBJ2-6; tentative D call: TRBD1 (5 bases). Deletions cut 3 bases from V and 2 bases from J, with 8 bases between. This CDR3 comprises 15 residues. Germline V lookup: CDR1 SEHNR, CDR2 FQNEAQ (reference sequence).

The chain combines TRBV6-5 with TRBJ2-7; 8 bases are a match to TRBD1. With 6 bases clipped from V and 1 base from J, the junction kept 5 bases outside the gene matches. CDR3 length equals 14 residues. CDR1 and CDR2 from the germline V gene are MNHEY and SVGAGI. The CDR3 sequence: CASRRQGASYEQYF. The CDR3 DNA reads as TGTGCCAGCAGGAGGCAGGGGGCTTCCTACGAGCAGTACTTC.

J is TRBJ2-2 and V is TRBV7-3; D call uncertain. The CDR3 sequence is 14 residues long. Germline-derived CDR1 and CDR2 are SGHTA and FQGTGA. Trimming removed 5 bases from V and 5 bases from J, with 12 bases in between. The CDR3 nucleotides read TGTGCCAGCAGCAGCGACCGTCATACCGGGGAGCTGTTTTTT. Residues: CASSSDRHTGELFF.

This chain joins TRBV11-3 and TRBJ2-2, with TRBD1 matching 11 bases. V was pared by 5 bases and J by 5 bases, with 10 bases of the junction left unmatched. Germline CDR1 and CDR2: SGHNT and YENEEA. This CDR3 region has 17 residues. The CDR3 DNA is TGTGCCAGCAGCGATGTAGGACAGGGGGCGCGAACCGGGGAGCTGTTTTTT. It yields the protein CASSDVGQGARTGELFF. The full variable domain, its missing parts supplied by reference TRBV11-3 and TRBJ2-2, is EAGVVQSPRYKIIEKKQPVAFWCNPISGHNTLYWYLQNLGQGPELLIRYENEEAVDDSQLPKDRFSAERLKGVDSTLKIQPAELGDSAVYLCASSDVGQGARTGELFFGEGSRLTVL.

The CDR3 loop is CASSSLRRGVLYEQYF. The CDR3 DNA reads TGTGCCAGCAGCTCCCTTCGGCGGGGGGTCTTATACGAGCAGTACTTC. The V and J genes are TRBV7-8 and TRBJ2-7; TRBD2 aligns across 8 bases. Looked up from germline, CDR1 is SGHVS and CDR2 is FQNEAQ. The CDR3 has 16 residues. V shed 4 bases and J 4 bases; nucleotides not matched to a gene: 12.

The chain carries TRBV2 and TRBJ2-1, with TRBD2 matching over 9 bases. Germline CDR1 is SNHLY and CDR2 is FYNNEI. V shed 10 bases, J shed 5 bases, and the junction held 12 bases outside the gene matches. CDR3 length: 15 amino acids. The CDR3 bases are TGTGCCACCTTCCTAGCGGGACGCAATAACAATGAGCAGTTCTTC. This codes for CATFLAGRNNNEQFF.

The rearrangement uses TRBV27 and TRBJ2-1; 7 bases line up with TRBD1. The germline gives CDR1 MNHEY, CDR2 SMNVEV (reference sequence). The CDR3 has 15 amino acids. V gave up 2 bases and J gave up 6 bases; unmatched junction bases: 7. The CDR3 DNA reads TGTGCCAGCAGTTTACGACAGGGATCCGGCAATGAGCAGTTCTTC. It codes for CASSLRQGSGNEQFF.

The chain couples TRBV4-2 to TRBJ2-3; 7 bases agree with TRBD1. V lost 0 bases to trimming and J lost 4 bases; unmatched junction nucleotides: 1. Germline CDR1 is LGHNA and CDR2 is YNFKEQ. The CDR3 sequence is 14 residues long. The CDR3, as DNA: TGTGCCAGCAGCCAAGACGGACAGGCAGATACGCAGTATTTT. Translated, it gives CASSQDGQADTQYF.

The chain couples TRBV28 to TRBJ1-2; TRBD1 is a possible D gene (6 bases). The CDR3 sequence is 12 residues long. Germline CDR1 reads MDHEN; CDR2 reads SYDVKM. The germline V and J ends were trimmed by 8 bases and 2 bases, with 9 bases remaining between them. Written as DNA, the CDR3 is TGTGCCAGCCGCAGGGGAAACTATGGCTACACCTTC. This gives the protein CASRRGNYGYTF.

The V and J genes are TRBV19 and TRBJ2-7; TRBD2 matches at 7 bases. The CDR3 is 14 residues long. V was pared by 2 bases and J by 1 base, with 2 bases of the junction left unmatched. Per germline, CDR1 LNHDA and CDR2 SQIVND (reference sequence). Here the CDR3 reads CASSILADSYEQYF. CDR3 DNA sequence: TGTGCCAGTAGTATACTAGCGGATTCCTACGAGCAGTACTTC. Drawing the rest from reference TRBV19 and TRBJ2-7, the complete variable domain is DGGITQSPKYLFRKEGQNVTLSCEQNLNHDAMYWYRQDPGQGLRLIYYSQIVNDFQKGDIAEGYSVSREKKESFPLTVTSAQKNPTAFYLCASSILADSYEQYFGPGTRLTVT.

V and J are TRBV27 and TRBJ2-7; 10 nucleotides align to TRBD2. The CDR3 consists of 15 residues. V was clipped by 6 bases and J by 2 bases; unmatched bases: 7. The germline V gene has CDR1 MNHEY and CDR2 SMNVEV (reference sequence). The DNA of the CDR3 is TGTGCCAGCAGCCAGACTAGCGGGCCTCCCTACGAGCAGTACTTC. Protein: CASSQTSGPPYEQYF.

The J gene is TRBJ2-3, the V gene TRBV6-6; 7 nucleotides line up with TRBD2. Trimming took 6 bases from V and 4 from J; bases not matched to a gene: 7. The germline V gene has CDR1 MNHNY and CDR2 SVGAGI (reference sequence). This CDR3 spans 14 amino acids. The CDR3 DNA follows: TGTGCCAGCAGAAAAGGACTAGTATCAGATACGCAGTATTTT. It translates to CASRKGLVSDTQYF.

The chain employs TRBV6-6 and TRBJ2-1, with TRBD1 matching over 10 bases. V trimming: 8 bases; J trimming: 2 bases; junction bases outside the gene matches: 6. CDR3 length: 15 amino acids. Germline V gene data show CDR1 as MNHNY and CDR2 as SVGAGI (reference sequence). Here the CDR3 DNA reads TGTGCCAGCCTGGGACAGGGGTTAGCCTACAATGAGCAGTTCTTC. It encodes CASLGQGLAYNEQFF.